This T cell receptor beta chain was sequenced in a study of blood T cell repertoires in COVID-19. Study at large: The United States, Italy and Spain provided the acute and convalescent COVID-19 samples. Sources were T cells, B-cell-depleted T cells, or PBMCs; the material itself was cDNA or gDNA.

As concerns this clone: This CDR3 is also generated by other DNA sequences in the sample.

This CDR3 spans 11 amino acids. Germline V gives CDR1 KGHSH, CDR2 LQKENI. With 3 bases removed from V and 5 bases from J, the gap between germline ends came to 4 bases. Per the study methods: Estimates of nucleated cell counts were drawn from the amplification of reference gene primers. TCRdb keeps only in-frame clones here, not all; method: immunoSEQ multiplex PCR. The V and J calls and clone size were taken over from that table, and D and trimming were inferred from the DNA. This table has 300,000 or so clones, around four fifths appearing once. The receptor was derived from a woman between 45 and 60 years old with acute or convalescent COVID-19. The rearrangement links TRBV18 to TRBJ2-5; D call uncertain. The sequencing sample was made of peripheral blood. The CDR3 protein is CASSPEETQYF. CDR3 nucleotide sequence: TGTGCCAGCTCACCGGAGGAGACCCAGTACTTC. Full variable domain (rest looked up from reference TRBV18 and TRBJ2-5): NAGVMQNPRHLVRRRGQEARLRCSPMKGHSHVYWYRQLPEEGLKFMVYLQKENIIDESGMPKERFSAEFPKEGPSILRIQQVVRGDSAAYFCASSPEETQYFGPGTRLLVL.